Listed below are T cell receptor beta chains from one sample, sequenced in a study of tumor-infiltrating lymphocytes in primary liver carcinoma. TCRdb fed the multiplex PCR reads into MiXCR, producing one record per CDR3 protein. The data contain tens of thousands of distinct CDR3 sequences, over 65% of them singletons. Sequencing input: liver tumor tissue from sampling region 5. The source is a man aged 35 to 55 with primary liver carcinoma and hepatitis B virus infection. Both conserved end residues are part of each CDR3. D genes are given only for firm matches. Clone sizes are given selectively: once, few, many, or a class where the clone is expanded.

j_call d_call clone_size v_call cdr3_nt cdr3_aa
TRBJ2-1 TRBD1 medium-sized TRBV29-1 TGCAGCGTTCTGGGACAGGGGGTGACCAATGAGCAGTTCTTC CSVLGQGVTNEQFF
TRBJ2-3 TRBD2 - TRBV11-2 TGTGTAAGCAGCACCGGGACTAGCGGCACGGATACGCAGTATTTT CVSSTGTSGTDTQYF
TRBJ2-2 TRBD1 many TRBV11-2 TGTGCCAACAGCTTTGATCGGGACAGGGTCGGCGCCGGGGAGTTGTTTTTT CANSFDRDRVGAGELFF
TRBJ1-2 TRBD1 - TRBV4-1 TGCGCCAGCAGCCTAGTATTGCGAGGGGGCTACTATGGCTACACTTTC CASSLVLRGGYYGYTF
TRBJ1-2 - once TRBV12-3/TRBV12-4 TGCGCCAGCACTTTTCGTGGGAGTAGCTATGGCTACACCTTC CASTFRGSSYGYTF
TRBJ2-5 TRBD2 - TRBV11-2 TGTGCCAACGGCTTAGATCCGTGGTCTAGCGGGAGAGAAGAGACCCAGTACTTC CANGLDPWSSGREETQYF
TRBJ2-1 - once TRBV5-1 TGCGCCAGCAGCTACCCAACGCCGGACGGTCGTAATGAGCAGTCCTTC CASSYPTPDGRNEQSF
TRBJ2-4 TRBD1 - TRBV6-1 TGTGCCAGCAGGAACGGGACAGGTAGGGACATTCAGTACTTC CASRNGTGRDIQYF
TRBJ2-5 - - TRBV10-1 TGCGCCTTTAGTGCCTCGACTAGAGGGGAGACCCAGTACTTC CAFSASTRGETQYF
TRBJ2-7 - many TRBV5-1 TGCGCCAGCAGCTTGTGGCGTTACGAGCAGTACTTC CASSLWRYEQYF
TRBJ2-5 - - TRBV29-1 TGCAGCGGACTCACCGAGGAGATGGATACCCAGTACTTC CSGLTEEMDTQYF
TRBJ1-5 - many TRBV11-2 TGTGTCAGCAGCTTAGCCCCCCTGGCGATTGATACGCAGCATTTT CVSSLAPLAIDTQHF
TRBJ2-1 - - TRBV6-2/TRBV6-3 TGTGCCAGGAGCGAAGTAGGGGGAAAACTTAGTGGTGAGCAGTTCTTC CARSEVGGKLSGEQFF
TRBJ1-1 - few TRBV6-5 TGTGCCAACAGAACCGGACTTCAGAACACTGAAGCTTTCTTT CANRTGLQNTEAFF
TRBJ2-1 - - TRBV11-1 TGTGCCAGCAGCTTAGCGGACGGGACGTACTACAATGAGCAGTTTTTC CASSLADGTYYNEQFF
TRBJ1-5 - - TRBV10-2 TGCGCCAGCAGTGGACAGCTCTGTAGCAATCAGCCCCAGCATTTT CASSGQLCSNQPQHF
TRBJ2-3 TRBD2 - TRBV11-3 TGTGCCAGCAGCTTAGACTCCATAGGACTAGCGGGCCTCATAGATACCCAGTATTTT CASSLDSIGLAGLIDTQYF
TRBJ1-5 TRBD1 - TRBV12-3/TRBV12-4 TGTCCCACCACTGCTACAGGGGGAGGTCAGCCCCAGCATTTT CPTTATGGGQPQHF
TRBJ2-1 TRBD2 - TRBV12-3/TRBV12-4 TGTGCGAGCAGAACTAGCGAGGGGTACAATGAGCAGTTCTTC CASRTSEGYNEQFF
TRBJ2-2 TRBD2 medium-sized TRBV4-3 TGCGCCAGCAGCCAAGATATAGCGGGAGGGGTCGGGGAGCTGTTTTTT CASSQDIAGGVGELFF
TRBJ2-5 - once TRBV29-1 TGCAGCGTTGAAGGGACATCCAAAGAGACCCAGCACTTC CSVEGTSKETQHF
TRBJ1-1 - - TRBV28 TGTGCCGGCAGACTTGAGAACACTGAAGCTTTCTTT CAGRLENTEAFF
TRBJ2-1 - - TRBV18 TGTGCCAGCTCACCACAAGTGGTATTTTTCGGGACCCTTAACAATGAGCAGTTCTTC CASSPQVVFFGTLNNEQFF
TRBJ2-7 TRBD2 once TRBV11-2 TGTGCCAGCAGCTCGTATTGGGGGACTAGAAGCTACGAGCAGTACTTC CASSSYWGTRSYEQYF
TRBJ2-7 - few TRBV4-3 TGCTCCAGCAGCCAAGATCGAGAGACTCCCTACGAGCAATACTTC CSSSQDRETPYEQYF
TRBJ2-1 - - TRBV11-1 TGTGCCATCACCATCGGGCCCGGGTTACACTCTTACAATGAGCAATCCTTC CAITIGPGLHSYNEQSF
TRBJ2-7 - - TRBV7-3 TGTGCCAGCAGTCTGACTACCGGCTACAATGAGCAGTACTTC CASSLTTGYNEQYF
TRBJ1-1 - - TRBV11-1 TGTGCCAGCAACCGCCAGGTGAACACCGAAGCTTCCTTT CASNRQVNTEASF
TRBJ2-7 - - TRBV11-1 TGTGCCAGCAGGGGGAAGCAATCCTACGAGCATTACTTC CASRGKQSYEHYF
TRBJ2-7 - medium-sized TRBV4-1 TGCGCCAGCAGCCAAGGGACATCCTATTACGAGCAGTACTTC CASSQGTSYYEQYF
TRBJ2-7 - - TRBV12-3/TRBV12-4 TGTGCCAACAGTTCTTCTTACGAGCAGTGCTTC CANSSSYEQCF
TRBJ2-2 - - TRBV30 TGTGCTTCGGACAGATCGAACACCGGGGAGCCGTTTTTT CASDRSNTGEPFF
TRBJ1-2 TRBD1 - TRBV11-2 TGTGCCAGTAGCTGTACAGGGGGCTCCTCCCCTGGTTACACCTTC CASSCTGGSSPGYTF
TRBJ2-3 TRBD1 - TRBV11-3 TGTGCCAGCAGCTTAGGGGGACAGCCCACAGATACGCAGTATTTT CASSLGGQPTDTQYF
TRBJ2-7 - many TRBV28 TGTGCCAGCAGCCTAGGACACCGATCCTACGAGCAGTACTTC CASSLGHRSYEQYF
TRBJ1-1 TRBD1 - TRBV10-3 TGTGCCATCACGAACAGACAGGGCTTGTCTGAAGCTTTCTTT CAITNRQGLSEAFF
TRBJ2-1 - once TRBV29-1 TGCAGCGTCGCCACGCTTCGACCCTGGTCACGTCAAGAGCAGTCCTTC CSVATLRPWSRQEQSF
TRBJ2-2 - - TRBV12-3/TRBV12-4 TGTGTCAACAGCGCCGGGACTCCCGTCATAGGTACCGAGGAGCTGTTTTTT CVNSAGTPVIGTEELFF
TRBJ2-4 TRBD1 once TRBV29-1 TGCAGCCTTGAGGGACAGGGCGTCGGGGGCATTCAGTATTTC CSLEGQGVGGIQYF
TRBJ2-7 TRBD2 - TRBV5-4 TGTACCAGCAGTCTCTCCGTGACTAGCCTTGACGAGCAGTACTTC CTSSLSVTSLDEQYF
TRBJ2-1 TRBD2 many TRBV6-1 TGCGCCAGCAACATGGGACTAGCGGAATTCAATGAGCAGTTCTTC CASNMGLAEFNEQFF
TRBJ2-7 - - TRBV5-1 TGCGTCAGCAGCTCCGGACAGGGGACTAGGGAGCAGTACTTC CVSSSGQGTREQYF
TRBJ2-3 TRBD2 - TRBV4-2 TGTGCCAGTAGCCAAGTGGGGTTTCTAGCGGGAGCGACAGATACGCAGTATTTT CASSQVGFLAGATDTQYF
TRBJ2-7 TRBD2 - TRBV6-5 TGTGCCGGCAGTTTTACCGGGACTAGCAACGAGCAGTACTTC CAGSFTGTSNEQYF
TRBJ2-3 TRBD2 - TRBV6-2/TRBV6-3 TGTGCCAGCGGCTCCAAGCGGGAGCCAGATACGCAACAATTT CASGSKREPDTQQF
TRBJ2-2 TRBD1 - TRBV12-3/TRBV12-4 TGTGCCAGCAGAAGAATTGGACAGGGGAACACCAGGGGGCTGTTTTTT CASRRIGQGNTRGLFF
TRBJ1-1 - - TRBV7-9 TGTGCCAGCAAAAGAGGGGGGGGCACGGGGGACGCTGAAGCTTTCTTT CASKRGGGTGDAEAFF
TRBJ2-3 - - TRBV6-2/TRBV6-3 TGTGCCAGGCTTCCTCATAGCGCAGATACGCAGTATTTT CARLPHSADTQYF
TRBJ1-2 - - TRBV20-1 TGCAGTGCTAGAGATTCCGTTTCGGGGCATACCTATGGCTACACCTTC CSARDSVSGHTYGYTF
TRBJ1-2 - - TRBV11-2 TGTGCCAGCAGTTTGGCTCCAAGGGGGTTGGCCGGCTACACCTTC CASSLAPRGLAGYTF
TRBJ2-5 - - TRBV6-1 TGTGCCAGCAGAGAGAGCGTGGAAGAGACCCAGTACTTC CASRESVEETQYF
TRBJ1-1 - - TRBV4-2 TGTGCCAGCAGTCAATGCGTGGACATGAACACTGAAGCTTTCTTT CASSQCVDMNTEAFF
TRBJ2-7 - - TRBV10-1 TGCACCAGCAGTGATTTCGGACTTAGAAGGAACGAGCAGTACTTC CTSSDFGLRRNEQYF
TRBJ2-5 TRBD2 few TRBV29-1 TGCAGCGTTGAAAAATTGGCTAGTGGGAGGGCCAGTGAGACCCAGTACTTC CSVEKLASGRASETQYF
TRBJ1-2 TRBD1 - TRBV11-1 TGTGACAGCAGCTTTCGGACAGGGGCGGAGTATGGCTATACCTTC CDSSFRTGAEYGYTF